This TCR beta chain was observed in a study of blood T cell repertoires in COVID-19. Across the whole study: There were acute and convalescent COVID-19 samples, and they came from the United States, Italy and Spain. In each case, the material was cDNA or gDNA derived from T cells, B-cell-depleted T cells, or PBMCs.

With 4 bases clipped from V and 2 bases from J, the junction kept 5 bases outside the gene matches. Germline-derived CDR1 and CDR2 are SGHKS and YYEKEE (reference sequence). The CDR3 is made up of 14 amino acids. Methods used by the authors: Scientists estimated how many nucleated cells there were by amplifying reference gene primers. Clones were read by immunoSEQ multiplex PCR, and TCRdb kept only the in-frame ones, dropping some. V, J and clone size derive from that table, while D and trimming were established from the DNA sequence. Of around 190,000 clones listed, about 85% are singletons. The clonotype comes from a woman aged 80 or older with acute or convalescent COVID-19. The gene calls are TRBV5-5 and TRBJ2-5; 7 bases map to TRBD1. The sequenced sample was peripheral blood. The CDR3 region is CASSNPGQQETQYF. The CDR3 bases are TGTGCCAGCAGCAATCCGGGACAGCAAGAGACCCAGTACTTC.